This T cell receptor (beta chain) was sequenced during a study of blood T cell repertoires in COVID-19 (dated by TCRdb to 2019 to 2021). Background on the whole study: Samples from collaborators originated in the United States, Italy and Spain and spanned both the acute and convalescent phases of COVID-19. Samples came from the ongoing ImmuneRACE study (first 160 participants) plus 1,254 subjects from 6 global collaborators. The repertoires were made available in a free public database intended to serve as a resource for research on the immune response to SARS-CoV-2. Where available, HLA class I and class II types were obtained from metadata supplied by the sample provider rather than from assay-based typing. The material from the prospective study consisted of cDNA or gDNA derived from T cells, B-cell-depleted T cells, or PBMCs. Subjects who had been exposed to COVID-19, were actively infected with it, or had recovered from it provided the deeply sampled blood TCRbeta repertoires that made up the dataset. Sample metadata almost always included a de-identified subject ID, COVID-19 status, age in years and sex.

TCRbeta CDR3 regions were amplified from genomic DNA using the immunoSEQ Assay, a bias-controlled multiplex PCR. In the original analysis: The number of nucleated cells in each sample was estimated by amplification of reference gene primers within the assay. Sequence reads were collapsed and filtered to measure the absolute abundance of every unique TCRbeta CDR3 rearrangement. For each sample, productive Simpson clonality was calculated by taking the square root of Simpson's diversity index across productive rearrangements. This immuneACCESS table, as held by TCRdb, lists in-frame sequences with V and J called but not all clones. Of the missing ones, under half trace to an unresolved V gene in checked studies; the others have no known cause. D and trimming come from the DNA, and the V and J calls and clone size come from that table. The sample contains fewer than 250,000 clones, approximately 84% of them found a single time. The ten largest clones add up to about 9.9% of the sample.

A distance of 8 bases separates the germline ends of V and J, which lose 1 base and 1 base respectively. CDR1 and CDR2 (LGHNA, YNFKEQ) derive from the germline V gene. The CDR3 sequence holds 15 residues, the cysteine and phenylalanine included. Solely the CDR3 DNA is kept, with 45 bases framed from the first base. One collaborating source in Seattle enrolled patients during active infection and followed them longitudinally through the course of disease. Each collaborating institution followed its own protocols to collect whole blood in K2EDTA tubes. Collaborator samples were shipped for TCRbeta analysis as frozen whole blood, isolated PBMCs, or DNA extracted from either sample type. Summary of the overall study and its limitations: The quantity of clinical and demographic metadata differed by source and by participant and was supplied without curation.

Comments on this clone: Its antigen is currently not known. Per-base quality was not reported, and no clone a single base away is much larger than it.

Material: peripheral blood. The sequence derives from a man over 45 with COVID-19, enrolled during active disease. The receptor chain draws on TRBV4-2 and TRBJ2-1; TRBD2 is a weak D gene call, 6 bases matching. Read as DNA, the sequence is TGTGCCAGCAGCCAAGTCCTAGCGTCCTACAATGAGCAGTTCTTC. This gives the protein CASSQVLASYNEQFF.